The next 17 T cell receptor beta chains were all read from a single sample in a study of T cell repertoires in cytomegalovirus infection. TCRdb reprocessed the reads via MiXCR and lists one record per CDR3 protein. Of hundreds of thousands of distinct CDR3 sequences detected, roughly 15% appear once; the ten largest clones hold approximately 12%. Sequencing input: PBMCs. These receptors were taken from a human donor in good health (CMV status not recorded). Some clones in this sample may be carry-over from other donors' samples.

A note on this clonotype: A much larger clone differs from this one at a single base, so this may be a read error. The rearrangement joins TRBV7-9 to TRBJ2-1; D call uncertain. This CDR3 is built from 14 residues. Germline CDR1 SEHNR, CDR2 FQNEAQ (reference sequence). Deletions cut 6 bases from V and 0 bases from J, with 9 bases between. The CDR3 DNA follows: TGTGCCAGCAGGCCCCTTAGCTCCTACAATGAGCAGTTCTTC. This sequence encodes CASRPLSSYNEQFF.

This clonotype has only a few counts. This chain uses TRBV5-6 with TRBJ2-1, with D possibly TRBD1 on 5 matching bases. V dropped 0 bases and J dropped 2 bases, with 12 bases sitting between them. Germline V gives CDR1 SGHDT, CDR2 YYEEEE. CDR3 length: 16 residues. The CDR3 region is CASSLDRTLAYNEQFF. The CDR3 bases are TGTGCCAGCAGCTTGGACAGGACCCTTGCCTACAATGAGCAGTTCTTC.

This clonotype has ten or more counts. The V call is TRBV7-2, the J call TRBJ1-5; 8 bases agree with TRBD1. The CDR3 extends over 16 amino acids. V dropped 2 bases and J dropped 7; count of bases not matched to a gene: 10. Per germline, CDR1 SGHTA and CDR2 FQGNSA. The DNA for the CDR3 is TGTGCCAGCAGCTTAATGGCCCAGGGGGCACGCCAGCCCCAGCATTTT. Translation: CASSLMAQGARQPQHF.

This clonotype came up a few times. Given a much more abundant clone one base away, this may be a read error. The chain links TRBV9 to TRBJ1-3, with D unresolved. From germline, CDR1 is SGDLS and CDR2 YYNGEE. CDR3 length: 11 residues. V dropped 4 bases and J dropped 4 bases, with 3 bases sitting between them. CDR3 in amino acids: CASSSGNTIYF. The CDR3 bases are TGTGCCAGCAGCTCCGGAAACACCATATATTTT.

In its sample, this clonotype was seen a few times. The V call is TRBV28, the J call TRBJ2-2; D is uncertain. Germline V CDR1 and CDR2: MDHEN, SYDVKM. The ends were cut back, 4 bases at V and 1 base at J, with 7 bases in the middle. This CDR3 is built from 14 residues. The CDR3 here is CASSSSGNTGELFF. As DNA, the CDR3 is TGTGCCAGCAGTTCGTCCGGGAACACCGGGGAGCTGTTTTTT.

A few counts support this clonotype. This sequence joins TRBV18 and TRBJ2-1; TRBD2 is a possible D gene (6 bases). This CDR3 spans 15 amino acids. Trimming pared 3 bases from V and 2 bases from J, leaving 11 bases between. Germline-derived CDR1 and CDR2 are KGHSH and LQKENI. CDR3 coding DNA: TGTGCCAGCTCACCCGGGACTGGGGCCTACAATGAGCAGTTCTTC. The encoded protein is CASSPGTGAYNEQFF. The full variable domain, its missing parts supplied by reference TRBV18 and TRBJ2-1, is NAGVMQNPRHLVRRRGQEARLRCSPMKGHSHVYWYRQLPEEGLKFMVYLQKENIIDESGMPKERFSAEFPKEGPSILRIQQVVRGDSAAYFCASSPGTGAYNEQFFGPGTRLTVL.

A few counts support this clonotype. The gene calls are TRBV6-8 and TRBJ1-2; TRBD1 is a possible D gene (5 bases). The CDR3 loop spans 16 amino acids. Germline CDR1 reads MNHGY; CDR2 reads SAAAGT. Trimming stripped 0 bases from V and 8 bases from J, with 19 bases between. CDR3 nucleotides: TGTGCCAGCAGTTACTCAGGGGCGAGGACGACCCTGGGCTACACCTTC. Amino acids: CASSYSGARTTLGYTF.

Concerning this clonotype: As the CDR3 is not closed by the conserved phenylalanine or tryptophan, this likely results from a read error. This rearrangement joins TRBV19 to TRBJ1-5; a possible D gene is TRBD1 (5 bases). In germline, CDR1 is LNHDA, CDR2 SQIVND (reference sequence). CDR3 length equals 13 residues. Between the trimmed V and J ends, which lost 8 bases and 7 bases, there was a span of 15 bases. In nucleotides, the CDR3 is TGTGCCAGTCAAATAGCGGAGGGGCAGCCCCAGCATTAT. The encoded protein is CASQIAEGQPQHY.

This clonotype was counted at least ten times. This chain links TRBV7-6 with TRBJ2-7; 8 positions agree with TRBD1. This CDR3 spans 14 amino acids. The J segment lost 1 base and the V segment lost 7 bases, leaving 6 bases of the junction unmatched. Germline values: CDR1 SGHVS, CDR2 FNYEAQ. Here the CDR3 DNA reads TGTGCCAGCACCGAAACAGGGGGATCCTACGAGCAGTACTTC. Protein sequence: CASTETGGSYEQYF.

This clonotype was seen only a few times. The chain uses TRBV6-6 and TRBJ1-1, with a weak D call TRBD1 (5 bases). The CDR3 length is 17 residues. The V gene's germline CDR1 is MNHNY and CDR2 SVGAGI (reference sequence). V lost 0 bases to trimming and J lost 2 bases, with 16 bases between them. The CDR3 DNA reads TGTGCCAGCAGTTACTCGCGGGTCAAAGGGGTTAACACTGAAGCTTTCTTT. It specifies CASSYSRVKGVNTEAFF.

This clonotype was picked up many times. V and J are TRBV6-1 and TRBJ2-1; tentative D call: TRBD1 (6 bases). Germline V gene lookup returns CDR1 MNHNS and CDR2 SASEGT. V was cut by 6 bases and J by 4 bases, with 13 bases left in between. The CDR3 is 14 residues long. Here the CDR3 DNA reads TGTGCCAGCAGACGAGGGGGAGCTTACAATGAGCAGTTCTTC. It translates to CASRRGGAYNEQFF.

At least ten counts were recorded for this clonotype. V usage is TRBV19 and J usage is TRBJ2-2; 9 bases align to TRBD2. CDR1 and CDR2 (germline): LNHDA, SQIVND (reference sequence). The CDR3 extends over 18 amino acids. V shed 6 bases and J 3 bases; nucleotides not matched to a gene: 14. DNA for the CDR3: TGTGCCAGTAGCGCCCAACCTCGGACTAGCGTGTACACCGGGGAGCTGTTTTTT. Its protein product is CASSAQPRTSVYTGELFF.

The chain carries TRBV27 and TRBJ1-1, with 8 bases aligning to TRBD1. CDR1 and CDR2 from the germline V gene are MNHEY and SMNVEV (reference sequence). J was trimmed by 4 bases and V by 8 bases; bases with no gene match: 9. CDR3 size: 14 residues. CDR3 bases: TGTGCCAGCGGGCCCGACAGGGGTGGCACTGAAGCTTTCTTT. Translated, it gives CASGPDRGGTEAFF.

This clonotype was seen at least ten times. J is TRBJ1-6 and V is TRBV7-2; unclear D gene. Trimming removed 4 bases from V and 7 bases from J, with 17 bases in between. This CDR3 region has 16 residues. Germline loops: CDR1 SGHTA, CDR2 FQGNSA. CDR3 loop: CASSSQRGGNNSPLHF. Written as DNA, the CDR3 is TGTGCCAGCAGCTCTCAACGGGGAGGGAACAATTCACCCCTCCACTTT.

This sequence joins TRBV5-8 and TRBJ1-1, with D possibly being TRBD1 (6 bases). CDR1 is SGHTS, CDR2 YDEGEE, per germline. V dropped 4 bases and J dropped 4 bases, with 11 bases sitting between them. CDR3 length equals 13 residues. CDR3 protein: CASSRDTPTEAFF. CDR3 bases: TGTGCCAGCAGCAGGGACACCCCCACTGAAGCTTTCTTT.

The chain carries TRBV12-3 or TRBV12-4 and TRBJ1-5; 7 nucleotides line up with TRBD1. V shed 4 bases, J shed 8 bases, and the junction held 8 bases outside the gene matches. The CDR3 has 14 amino acids. The DNA for the CDR3 is TGTGCCAGCAGTTACCCGACAGGGAAGGAGCCCCAGCATTTT. The encoded protein is CASSYPTGKEPQHF.

This clonotype was recorded at least ten times. The V gene is TRBV12-3 or TRBV12-4, the J gene TRBJ1-1; D gene ambiguous. V was trimmed by 0 bases and J by 0 bases, leaving 11 bases between them. The CDR3 spans 16 residues. CDR3 residues: CASSLAIGGLNTEAFF. The CDR3 DNA follows: TGTGCCAGCAGTTTAGCGATCGGCGGCCTGAACACTGAAGCTTTCTTT.